This T cell receptor beta chain originates from a study of monozygotic twins with inflammatory bowel disease. This CDR3 is built from 13 residues. The germline gives CDR1 SEHNR, CDR2 FQNEAQ (reference sequence). Concerning this clonotype itself: Its antigen is currently unknown.

From its re-call of the 5' RACE reads, TCRdb lists each CDR3 protein once, without DNA. This specimen shows around 450,000 distinct CDR3 sequences; the ten leading clones hold 2% to 2.5%. Someone took a 2.5 ml blood sample from each of the donors. The study, taken as a whole, reports: Differences in immunosuppressive treatment may have been a source of added variability in patient repertoires.

The specimen sequenced was blood. The rearrangement links TRBV7-9 to TRBJ1-4. This TCR came from a human donor with ulcerative colitis or Crohn's disease, or a healthy co-twin of an affected twin (not recorded which). The CDR3 reads CASSRAGGEKLFF. Combining the CDR3 with reference TRBV7-9 and TRBJ1-4 gives the whole variable domain DTGVSQNPRHKITKRGQNVTFRCDPISEHNRLYWYRQTLGQGPEFLTYFQNEAQLEKSRLLSDRFSAERPKGSFSTLEIQRTEQGDSAMYLCASSRAGGEKLFFGSGTQLSVL.